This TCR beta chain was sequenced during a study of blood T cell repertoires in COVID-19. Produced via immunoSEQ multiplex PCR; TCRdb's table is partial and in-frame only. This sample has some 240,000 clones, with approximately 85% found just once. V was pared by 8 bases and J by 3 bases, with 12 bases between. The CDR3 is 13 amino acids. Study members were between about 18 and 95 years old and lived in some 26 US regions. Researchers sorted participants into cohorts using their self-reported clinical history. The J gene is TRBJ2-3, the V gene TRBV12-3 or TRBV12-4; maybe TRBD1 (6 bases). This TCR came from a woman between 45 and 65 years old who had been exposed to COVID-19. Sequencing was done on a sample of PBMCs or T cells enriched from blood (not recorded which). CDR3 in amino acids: CASSRDNTDTQYF. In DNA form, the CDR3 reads TGTGCCAGCTCCCGGGACAATACAGATACGCAGTATTTT.